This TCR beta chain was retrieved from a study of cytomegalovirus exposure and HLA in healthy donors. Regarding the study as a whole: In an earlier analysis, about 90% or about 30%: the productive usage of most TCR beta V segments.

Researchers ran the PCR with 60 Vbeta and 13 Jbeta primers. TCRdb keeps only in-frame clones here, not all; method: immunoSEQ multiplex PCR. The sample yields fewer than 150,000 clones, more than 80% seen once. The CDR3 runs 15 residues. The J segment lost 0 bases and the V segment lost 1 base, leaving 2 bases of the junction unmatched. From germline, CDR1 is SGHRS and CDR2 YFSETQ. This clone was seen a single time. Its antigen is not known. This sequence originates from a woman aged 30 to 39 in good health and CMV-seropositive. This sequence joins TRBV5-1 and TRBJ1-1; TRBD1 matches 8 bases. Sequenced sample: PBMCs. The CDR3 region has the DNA TGCGCCAGCAGCTTGTCAGGGGGCCTGAACACTGAAGCTTTCTTT. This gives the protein CASSLSGGLNTEAFF. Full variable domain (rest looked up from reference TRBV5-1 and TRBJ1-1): KAGVTQTPRYLIKTRGQQVTLSCSPISGHRSVSWYQQTPGQGLQFLFEYFSETQRNKGNFPGRFSGRQFSNSRSEMNVSTLELGDSALYLCASSLSGGLNTEAFFGQGTRLTVV.